This passage covers 6 T cell receptor beta chains from one sample sequenced in a study of CD8+CD57+ T cells in acquired aplastic anemia. TCR beta VDJ and CDR3 profiling used genomic DNA as template. TCRdb redid the calling of the reads with MiXCR, one entry per CDR3 protein. The sample holds some 160,000 distinct CDR3 sequences; 40% to 50% are singletons and the top ten take approximately 3%. Only patients with CD8+CD57+ cell expansion on flow cytometry were chosen for sequencing. The specimen was sorted CD4+, CD8+, or CD8+CD57+ T cells (not recorded which) from PBMCs. These receptors originate from a human donor with aplastic anemia.

At least ten counts were recorded for this clonotype. V gene TRBV20-1 combines with J gene TRBJ2-1; a weak D match, TRBD2 (5 bases). V dropped 7 bases and J dropped 0 bases, with 7 bases sitting between them. This CDR3 spans 12 amino acids. The germline V gene encodes CDR1 DFQATT and CDR2 SNEGSKA (reference sequence). The CDR3 DNA is TGCAGTGGCGAGGGCTCCTACAATGAGCAGTTCTTC. As protein: CSGEGSYNEQFF.

The V gene is TRBV10-3, the J gene TRBJ2-1, with 10 bases fitting TRBD2. The CDR3 is 14 amino acids. CDR1 is ENHRY, CDR2 SYGVKD, per germline. V lost 3 bases, J lost 8 bases, and 4 bases stayed unmatched. Here the CDR3 reads CAISDSGGNDEQFF. The CDR3 bases are TGTGCCATCAGTGATAGCGGGGGGAATGATGAGCAGTTCTTC.

The rearrangement joins TRBV12-3 or TRBV12-4 to TRBJ2-7; D is ambiguous. The V end lost 5 bases, the J end lost 0 bases, and 11 bases lay between the germline ends. The CDR3 totals 14 residues. CDR3 in amino acids: CASSLNPSSYEQYF. CDR3 DNA: TGTGCCAGCAGTCTGAACCCCAGCTCCTACGAGCAGTACTTC.

This clonotype occurred a few times. The chain has TRBV28 and TRBJ2-2; TRBD1 or TRBD2 may be the D gene (5 bases each). The CDR3 consists of 13 residues. Deletions cut 2 bases from V and 5 bases from J, with 6 bases between. Germline V gives CDR1 MDHEN, CDR2 SYDVKM. The CDR3 nucleotides read TGTGCCAGCAGTTTAGGGGGAACCGGGGAGCTGTTTTTT. It translates to CASSLGGTGELFF.

Ten or more counts support this clonotype. The rearrangement links TRBV6-4 to TRBJ2-7, with D perhaps matching TRBD2 (5 bases). Germline V gives CDR1 MRHNA, CDR2 SNTAGT. V lost 7 bases to trimming and J lost 2 bases, with 18 bases between them. The CDR3 spans 15 residues. CDR3 in amino acids: CASNGEGSIPYEQYF. CDR3 in DNA: TGTGCCAGCAATGGTGAGGGTTCCATCCCCTACGAGCAGTACTTC.

This clonotype was counted a single time. This may arise from a read error, as a much more abundant clone is one base away. The J gene is TRBJ2-7, the V gene TRBV11-3; TRBD1 matches 12 bases. There are 15 residues in the CDR3. Per the germline V gene, CDR1 is SGHNT and CDR2 is YENEEA. Written as DNA, the CDR3 is TGTGCCAGCAGCTTGGGACAGGGGGCTTCCTACGAGCGGTACTTC. Amino acids: CASSLGQGASYERYF.